This T cell receptor beta chain came from a study of blood T cells in healthy people across ages. Study-wide results and limits: Across the age range, TCR beta diversity per million T cells fell in a roughly linear way. What prevented conclusive comparison of naive and antigen-experienced cells was that PBMCs were unsorted.

At least 5 micrograms of total RNA were extracted per sample. Combining a sample-barcoded 5' primer with a J-beta primer mix, a second PCR ran for about 7 to 11 cycles. TCRdb ran MiXCR on the 5' RACE reads and lists one entry per CDR3 protein. The sample has around 1,800,000 distinct CDR3 sequences; about two fifths are singletons. In this sample, this clonotype turned up many times. Its antigen is still unknown. The J segment lost 2 bases and the V segment lost 5 bases, leaving 5 bases of the junction unmatched. This CDR3 has 15 amino acids. Germline CDR1 and CDR2: SGDLS and YYNGEE. What was sequenced was blood. The sequence came from a human donor in good health. This chain links TRBV9 with TRBJ2-1; 9 bases match TRBD2. DNA of the CDR3: TGTGCCAGCAGTGTAAGCGGGGGGACCTACAATGAGCAGTTCTTC. It is translated as CASSVSGGTYNEQFF.